This is a list of T cell receptor beta chains from one sample in a study of T cell responses to AZD1222 COVID-19 vaccine. Profiled with immunoSEQ multiplex PCR; TCRdb holds only in-frame clones, not every one. Of over 50,000 clones in the sample, 75% to 90% were seen once. The specimen was peripheral blood, collected on day 0 of AZD1222 vaccination. These receptors originate from an adult in good health. Each CDR3 is given without its conserved first and last residue.

J,V,CDR3
TRBJ2-1,TRBV24-1,ATSDRTGSSYNEQF
TRBJ1-6,TRBV5-1,ASSRQETGSYNSPLH
TRBJ2-5,TRBV7-6,ASSLGGSQETQY
TRBJ1-2,TRBV9,ASSAMTGTNYGYT
TRBJ1-1,TRBV5-8,ASSLAGGITEAF
TRBJ1-1,TRBV11-2,ASSSHRSRTTEAF
TRBJ1-1,TRBV5-4,ASRANRGNTEAF
TRBJ1-2,TRBV7-8,ASSRDSYGYT
TRBJ2-6,TRBV5-5,ASSARLAGVSGANVLT
TRBJ2-5,TRBV6-5,ASQKRNQETQY
TRBJ2-5,TRBV23-1,ASSQSSQY
TRBJ2-1,TRBV2,ASTGQGDNEQF
TRBJ1-2,TRBV4-1,ASSQDLRGQGYYGYT
TRBJ2-1,TRBV7-2,ASSTGQGFVNEQF
TRBJ1-5,TRBV10-3,AISESGGEQPQH
TRBJ1-1,TRBV1,TSQGTGGDTEAF
TRBJ1-5,TRBV7-2,ASSLTLRALVY
TRBJ1-6,TRBV4-1,ASSQEGTRASPLH
TRBJ2-7,TRBV25-1,ASSESTGRHEQY
TRBJ2-3,TRBV10-3,AISVGGDTDTQY
TRBJ2-3,TRBV2,ASSGQGSTDTQY
TRBJ1-1,TRBV2,ASSVQGGVTEAF
TRBJ1-5,TRBV18,ASSPGGGQGNQPQH
TRBJ1-3,TRBV6-5,ASTPLPGPGNTIY
TRBJ1-2,TRBV5-5,ASSRTGGSAYGYT
TRBJ2-5,TRBV7-9,ASSLGPGTQY
TRBJ1-4,TRBV24-1,ATSDWRSEKLF
TRBJ2-3,TRBV6-5,ASSLSRRRLDTQY
TRBJ2-5,TRBV6-5,ASSWSGVQETQY
TRBJ1-2,TRBV6-5,ASSYQGGSHGYT
TRBJ2-1,TRBV24-1,ATSDFTRNEQF
TRBJ1-2,TRBV15,ATSRNYNYGYT
TRBJ1-2,TRBV7-6,ASSQNDRGYGYT
TRBJ2-5,TRBV7-2,ASTFSGRKETQY
TRBJ1-5,TRBV6-6,ASSEDRRLNQPQH
TRBJ2-7,TRBV30,AWSVRGKGTRSYEQY
TRBJ2-7,TRBV5-1,ASSLGQREQY
TRBJ1-4,TRBV18,ASSPRTGATNEKLF
TRBJ2-6,TRBV6-5,ASSSDRANVLT
TRBJ2-5,TRBV3-1/TRBV3-2,ASSRQGKETQY
TRBJ2-7,TRBV18,ASSLSGQTVSSYEQY
TRBJ1-1,TRBV28,ASRTPNTEAF
TRBJ1-1,TRBV6-5,ASNSNRYHTEAF
TRBJ2-2,TRBV5-5,ASTGLATGELF
TRBJ2-2,TRBV5-4,ASQSATNTGELF
TRBJ2-5,TRBV12-3/TRBV12-4,ASSLQWETQY
TRBJ2-3,TRBV7-9,ASSPPPALEPDTQY
TRBJ1-5,TRBV6-2/TRBV6-3,ASSYSQGNQPQH
TRBJ2-1,TRBV24-1,ATSERDRSRTNEQF